The 32 T cell receptor beta chains below come from one sample, sequenced in a study of T cell changes during pregnancy in multiple sclerosis. Profiled with immunoSEQ multiplex PCR; TCRdb holds only in-frame clones, not every one. The sample consists of roughly 30,000 clones, approximately 92% of them appearing once. The sequencing here drew on CD8+ T cells from peripheral blood mononuclear cells, taken in the second trimester of pregnancy. The receptor source for this set is a female donor with multiple sclerosis, enrolled in a pregnancy study.

V is TRBV7-9 and J is TRBJ2-7; a weak D match, TRBD1 (7 bases). The germline gives CDR1 SEHNR, CDR2 FQNEAQ (reference sequence). This CDR3 is 14 amino acids long. Trimming stripped 4 bases from V and 2 bases from J, with 12 bases between. The CDR3 coding sequence is TGTGCCAGCAGCTCAGGGGGGAGGACCTACGAGCAGTACTTC. Encoded protein: CASSSGGRTYEQYF.

The chain couples TRBV6-1 to TRBJ2-2; 7 bases match TRBD2. CDR1 is MNHNS and CDR2 is SASEGT in the germline V gene. With 4 bases clipped from V and 6 bases from J, the junction kept 5 bases outside the gene matches. The CDR3 sequence is 14 residues long. CDR3 DNA: TGTGCCAGCAGTGGCCGGGGGAGGGCCGGGGAGCTGTTTTTT. As protein: CASSGRGRAGELFF.

V gene TRBV20-1 combines with J gene TRBJ2-1, with unresolved D. The CDR3 runs 11 residues. CDR1 and CDR2 from the germline V gene are DFQATT and SNEGSKA (reference sequence). V lost 3 bases to trimming and J lost 7 bases, with 7 bases between them. CDR3 loop: CSARRSNEQFF. The CDR3 DNA sequence: TGCAGTGCTAGGCGATCGAATGAGCAGTTCTTC.

The chain employs TRBV25-1 and TRBJ1-3; possibly TRBD1 for D (6 bases). The CDR3 runs to 17 residues. Trimming pared 1 base from V and 2 bases from J, leaving 15 bases between. CDR1 and CDR2 (germline): MGHDK, SYGVNS. The CDR3 loop reads CASSESKIRGPGNTIYF. The CDR3 DNA sequence: TGTGCCAGCAGTGAATCCAAGATCAGGGGTCCTGGAAACACCATATATTTT.

The genes are TRBV28 and TRBJ2-5; 9 nucleotides match TRBD2. V gave up 4 bases and J gave up 2 bases; unmatched junction bases: 8. Germline-derived CDR1 and CDR2 are MDHEN and SYDVKM. This CDR3 has 16 residues. The CDR3 reads CASSWVLAGYQETQYF. As DNA, the CDR3 is TGTGCCAGCAGTTGGGTGCTAGCGGGATATCAAGAGACCCAGTACTTC.

V gene TRBV7-9 combines with J gene TRBJ2-7; D is perhaps TRBD1 (5 bases). The CDR3 extends over 15 amino acids. Trimming pared 2 bases from V and 3 bases from J, leaving 14 bases between. Germline CDR1 reads SEHNR; CDR2 reads FQNEAQ (reference sequence). CDR3 DNA sequence: TGTGCCAGCAGCTTATTCAGGGATGGGGTCTACGAGCAGTACTTC. Its protein is CASSLFRDGVYEQYF.

The chain has TRBV14 and TRBJ2-5, with 8 bases that match TRBD1. Germline-derived CDR1 and CDR2 are SGHDN and FVKESK. This CDR3 is built from 15 residues. V was pared by 4 bases and J by 2 bases, with 6 bases of the junction left unmatched. The CDR3: CASSLRDRPQETQYF. The CDR3 bases are TGTGCCAGCAGCCTCCGGGACAGGCCGCAAGAGACCCAGTACTTC.

By sample share, this clone is medium-sized. The J gene is TRBJ1-1, the V gene TRBV11-2; 7 positions agree with TRBD1. V was clipped by 6 bases and J by 3 bases; unmatched bases: 10. The CDR3 spans 15 residues. Germline V gene lookup returns CDR1 SGHAT and CDR2 FQNNGV. The CDR3 region is CASSLRRGQDTEAFF. As DNA, the CDR3 is TGTGCCAGCAGTTTAAGGAGGGGGCAGGACACTGAAGCTTTCTTT.

This chain links TRBV14 with TRBJ1-4; TRBD1 agrees at 12 bases. The germline V gene encodes CDR1 SGHDN and CDR2 FVKESK. CDR3 length: 18 amino acids. V shed 0 bases and J 3 bases; nucleotides not matched to a gene: 5. CDR3: CASSQDWDRGLSNEKLFF. The CDR3 DNA reads TGTGCCAGCAGCCAAGATTGGGACAGGGGGCTCTCTAATGAAAAACTGTTTTTT.

This chain joins TRBV7-9 and TRBJ2-6, with a tentative D call TRBD1 (6 bases). The V gene lost 4 bases and the J gene lost 0 bases, with 13 bases spanning the gap. Germline-derived CDR1 and CDR2 are SEHNR and FQNEAQ (reference sequence). The CDR3 consists of 17 residues. Written as DNA, the CDR3 is TGTGCCAGCAGCTCCCCGGGACACACCTCTGGGGCCAACGTCCTGACTTTC. It specifies CASSSPGHTSGANVLTF.

The chain uses TRBV4-1 and TRBJ1-1; D is perhaps TRBD1 (5 bases). Germline CDR1 is MGHRA and CDR2 is YSYEKL. This CDR3 spans 14 amino acids. V was pared by 1 base and J by 1 base, with 7 bases between. CDR3 residues: CASSQGGENTEAFF. The CDR3, as DNA: TGCGCCAGCAGCCAAGGGGGCGAGAACACTGAAGCTTTCTTT.

The CDR3 DNA reads as TGTGCCAGCAGCCCCCCCGGAGGATCCTATGGCTACACCTTC. This codes for CASSPPGGSYGYTF. This chain connects TRBV28 to TRBJ1-2; D ambiguous. The ends were cut back, 6 bases at V and 4 bases at J, with 15 bases in the middle. Germline V gives CDR1 MDHEN, CDR2 SYDVKM. This CDR3 contains 14 residues.

This clone was seen a single time. The V gene is TRBV29-1, the J gene TRBJ2-1, with D perhaps matching TRBD1 (6 bases). Per the germline V gene, CDR1 is SQVTM and CDR2 is ANQGSEA. CDR3 length: 15 amino acids. Trimming shortened V by 5 bases and J by 4 bases, and 18 bases separated the two germline ends. The CDR3 is CSVSLRDKDYNEQFF. The CDR3, as DNA: TGCAGCGTTTCCTTAAGGGACAAGGATTACAATGAGCAGTTCTTC.

This chain uses TRBV7-9 with TRBJ2-1, with a weak D call TRBD2 (6 bases). In germline, CDR1 is SEHNR, CDR2 FQNEAQ (reference sequence). This CDR3 has 13 amino acids. Trimming pared 0 bases from V and 12 bases from J, leaving 12 bases between. CDR3 in amino acids: CASSLAPREVQFF. In DNA, the CDR3 is TGTGCCAGCAGCTTAGCGCCCAGGGAGGTGCAGTTCTTC.

This chain links TRBV6-5 with TRBJ2-5; 8 bases match TRBD1. Germline loops: CDR1 MNHEY, CDR2 SVGAGI. There are 15 residues in the CDR3. After removal of 3 bases from V and 5 bases from J, the junction contained 8 bases not matched to a gene. The CDR3 DNA follows: TGTGCCAGCAGTTATTCGGACAGGGATGCGGAGACCCAGTACTTC. Its translation: CASSYSDRDAETQYF.

As regards this clone: This CDR3 is also generated by other DNA sequences in the sample. The chain uses TRBV6-5 and TRBJ2-1; no clear D. Trimming took 0 bases from V and 4 from J, leaving 7 bases between them. The germline CDR1 and CDR2 sequences are MNHEY and SVGAGI. The CDR3 sequence is 14 residues long. CDR3 sequence reads: CASSYSSSYNEQFF. The CDR3, as DNA: TGTGCCAGCAGTTACTCGTCCTCGTACAATGAGCAGTTCTTC.

The rearrangement joins TRBV9 to TRBJ1-2, with D perhaps TRBD1 (5 bases). The germline gives CDR1 SGDLS, CDR2 YYNGEE. The V and J ends lost 3 bases and 8 bases respectively, with 14 bases between them. This CDR3 is built from 13 residues. This CDR3 is CASSDSGPHGYTF. The CDR3 DNA sequence: TGTGCCAGCAGCGACTCAGGGCCACACGGCTACACCTTC.

This sequence joins TRBV7-9 and TRBJ1-3; D is possibly TRBD1 (6 bases). V was shortened by 5 bases and J by 0 bases, with 14 bases between the two germline ends. Looked up from germline, CDR1 is SEHNR and CDR2 is FQNEAQ (reference sequence). CDR3 length: 16 amino acids. Here the CDR3 DNA reads TGTGCCAGCAGCCATCGGACAGTCCTCTCTGGAAACACCATATATTTT. Translating it yields CASSHRTVLSGNTIYF.

This clone has just a few counts. V is TRBV10-3 and J is TRBJ2-2; TRBD1 agrees at 9 bases. V lost 6 bases to trimming and J lost 6 bases; unmatched junction nucleotides: 20. Germline values: CDR1 ENHRY, CDR2 SYGVKD. This CDR3 comprises 19 residues. The CDR3 sequence: CAIRPVEARDREFAGELFF. The CDR3 nucleotides read TGTGCCATCAGACCCGTAGAAGCCCGGGACAGGGAATTTGCCGGGGAGCTGTTTTTT.

The chain combines TRBV6-1 with TRBJ2-1, with D maybe TRBD1 (6 bases). Trimming left V 3 bases short and J 0 bases short, with 12 bases between. The CDR3 loop spans 16 amino acids. Germline CDR1 is MNHNS and CDR2 is SASEGT. CDR3 protein: CASSDVGQSSYNEQFF. CDR3 in DNA: TGTGCCAGCAGTGACGTAGGACAGAGCTCCTACAATGAGCAGTTCTTC.

V usage is TRBV2 and J usage is TRBJ2-7; D may be TRBD2 (6 bases). V lost 4 bases to trimming and J lost 3 bases, with 13 bases between them. In germline, CDR1 is SNHLY, CDR2 FYNNEI. This CDR3 has 14 residues. The CDR3 spells CASSGWEDFYEQYF. The CDR3 DNA reads as TGTGCCAGCAGTGGATGGGAGGACTTCTACGAGCAGTACTTC.

The J gene is TRBJ2-2, the V gene TRBV2, with 9 bases identical to TRBD2. The CDR3 has 17 amino acids. V was clipped by 6 bases and J by 0 bases; unmatched bases: 8. Germline CDR1 and CDR2: SNHLY and FYNNEI. CDR3 loop: CASRWGGLASNTGELFF. CDR3 DNA sequence: TGTGCCAGCAGGTGGGGGGGACTAGCTTCGAACACCGGGGAGCTGTTTTTT.

This chain joins TRBV2 and TRBJ2-5, with 8 bases that match TRBD2. There are 17 residues in the CDR3. J was trimmed by 5 bases and V by 3 bases; bases with no gene match: 14. In germline, CDR1 is SNHLY, CDR2 FYNNEI. The CDR3: CASSEDGYGRAGETQYF. The CDR3 bases are TGTGCCAGCAGTGAGGACGGGTACGGGAGGGCCGGGGAGACCCAGTACTTC.

V and J are TRBV10-3 and TRBJ2-3; TRBD2 agrees at 7 bases. The V gene's germline CDR1 is ENHRY and CDR2 SYGVKD. The V segment lost 4 bases and the J segment 6 bases; nucleotides outside the gene matches: 7. CDR3 size: 14 residues. The CDR3 DNA reads TGTGCCATCAGTGGGTCGCGGGAGTTGGATACGCAGTATTTT. Protein: CAISGSRELDTQYF.

This clone occurred a few times. The rearrangement joins TRBV28 to TRBJ1-5; D not certain. The CDR3 is 12 amino acids. Trimming cost V 1 base and J 6 bases, with 4 bases left between them. The germline V gene encodes CDR1 MDHEN and CDR2 SYDVKM. CDR3 coding DNA: TGTGCCAGCAGTTTATTTAGTCAGCCCCAGCATTTT. This codes for CASSLFSQPQHF.

This clone was seen a few times. The V and J genes are TRBV5-1 and TRBJ2-5; TRBD2 agrees at 7 bases. V lost 1 base, J lost 2 bases, and 17 bases stayed unmatched. Germline V gene data show CDR1 as SGHRS and CDR2 as YFSETQ. The CDR3 loop spans 19 amino acids. CDR3 sequence: CASSLQIWTSGMSQETQYF. In nucleotides, the CDR3 is TGCGCCAGCAGCTTGCAAATCTGGACTAGTGGCATGTCTCAAGAGACCCAGTACTTC.

The chain recombines TRBV29-1 with TRBJ2-3; 7 bases match TRBD1. The CDR3 runs to 16 residues. J was trimmed by 3 bases and V by 0 bases; bases with no gene match: 9. The germline CDR1 and CDR2 sequences are SQVTM and ANQGSEA. The CDR3 DNA is TGCAGCGTTGAAGATCTTGGGACAGCCCCTACAGATACGCAGTATTTT. This gives the protein CSVEDLGTAPTDTQYF.

The chain uses TRBV27 and TRBJ2-7; 11 bases fit TRBD2. This CDR3 contains 15 residues. Germline V gene data show CDR1 as MNHEY and CDR2 as SMNVEV (reference sequence). Trimming removed 5 bases from V and 9 bases from J; junction bases left unmatched: 12. CDR3 sequence (DNA): TGTGCCAGCAGTGGTGGACTAGCGGGCGCACTTTGGCAGTACTTC. This gives the protein CASSGGLAGALWQYF.

Concerning this clone itself: Other nucleotide sequences in the sample specify the same CDR3. V is TRBV29-1 and J is TRBJ2-4; D may be TRBD2 (5 bases). Germline loops: CDR1 SQVTM, CDR2 ANQGSEA. The CDR3 sequence is 15 residues long. The V and J ends lost 1 base and 0 bases respectively, with 10 bases between them. The CDR3 region is CSVEGTGVAKNIQYF. The CDR3 bases are TGCAGCGTTGAAGGAACCGGGGTAGCCAAAAACATTCAGTACTTC.

This chain links TRBV6-4 with TRBJ2-1; 9 bases match TRBD2. The germline CDR1 and CDR2 sequences are MRHNA and SNTAGT. CDR3 length: 16 residues. V shed 3 bases and J 8 bases; nucleotides not matched to a gene: 11. In nucleotides, the CDR3 is TGTGCCAGCAGTGAAGTTTTTAGCGGGAGTCTGGATGAGCAGTTCTTC. This encodes CASSEVFSGSLDEQFF.

This chain uses TRBV7-9 with TRBJ2-5, with a weak D call TRBD1 (5 bases). Trimming took 2 bases from V and 2 from J, leaving 9 bases between them. Germline lookup yields CDR1 SEHNR and CDR2 FQNEAQ (reference sequence). The CDR3 sequence is 14 residues long. CDR3 sequence (DNA): TGTGCCAGCAGCTTAAAGACAGCTCAAGAGACCCAGTACTTC. Protein sequence: CASSLKTAQETQYF.

The CDR3 DNA is TGTGCCAGCAGCTCCACCCTTAGCGGGGGCGGCGCAGATACGCAGTATTTT. It yields the protein CASSSTLSGGGADTQYF. The chain joins TRBV9 to TRBJ2-3, with 9 bases matching TRBD2. This CDR3 contains 17 residues. The germline gives CDR1 SGDLS, CDR2 YYNGEE. The trim removed 4 bases at V and 4 bases at J, leaving 13 bases unmatched.